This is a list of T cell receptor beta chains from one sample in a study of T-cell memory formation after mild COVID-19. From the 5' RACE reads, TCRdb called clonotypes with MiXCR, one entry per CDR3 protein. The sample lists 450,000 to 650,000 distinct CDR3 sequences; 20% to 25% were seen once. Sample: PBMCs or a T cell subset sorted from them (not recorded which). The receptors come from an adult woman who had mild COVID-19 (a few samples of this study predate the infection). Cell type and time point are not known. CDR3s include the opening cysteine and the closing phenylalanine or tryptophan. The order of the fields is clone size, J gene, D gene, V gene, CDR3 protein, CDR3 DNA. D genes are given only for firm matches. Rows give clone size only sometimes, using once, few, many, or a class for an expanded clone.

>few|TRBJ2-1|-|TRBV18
CASSPKILADEQFF
TGTGCCAGCTCACCAAAGATTCTAGCTGATGAGCAGTTCTTC
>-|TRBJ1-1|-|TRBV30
CAWKGLNTEAFF
TGTGCCTGGAAAGGGTTGAACACTGAAGCTTTCTTT
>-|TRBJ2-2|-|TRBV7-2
CASSRDTSNTGELFF
TGTGCCAGCAGCCGGGACACTTCGAACACCGGGGAGCTGTTTTTT
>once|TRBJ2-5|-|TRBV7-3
CASSLQGGGMAQYF
TGTGCCAGCAGCTTACAGGGGGGAGGTATGGCCCAGTACTTC
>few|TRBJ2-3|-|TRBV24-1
CATSDFVGGPTDTQYF
TGTGCCACCAGTGATTTCGTAGGGGGGCCCACAGATACGCAGTATTTT
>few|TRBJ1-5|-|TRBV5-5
CASSTSGRNQPQHF
TGTGCCAGCAGCACATCAGGGAGGAATCAGCCCCAGCATTTT
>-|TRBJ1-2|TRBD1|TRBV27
CASSLRGGNYGYTF
TGTGCCAGCAGTTTAAGAGGGGGCAACTATGGCTACACCTTC
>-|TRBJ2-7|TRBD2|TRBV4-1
CASSGGLEGSYEQYF
TGCGCCAGCAGTGGGGGACTAGAGGGGTCGTACGAGCAGTACTTC
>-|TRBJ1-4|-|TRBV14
CASSPAGPNEKLFF
TGTGCCAGCAGCCCGGCTGGCCCTAATGAAAAACTGTTTTTT
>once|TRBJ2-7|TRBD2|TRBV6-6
CASSPKTSGSYEQYF
TGTGCCAGCAGTCCGAAGACTAGCGGGAGTTACGAGCAGTACTTC
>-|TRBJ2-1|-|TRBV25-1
CASSEQRAYYNEQFF
TGTGCCAGCAGTGAACAGCGGGCATACTACAATGAGCAGTTCTTC
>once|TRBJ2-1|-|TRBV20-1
CSARDRVEQFF
TGCAGTGCTAGAGATCGGGTGGAGCAGTTCTTC
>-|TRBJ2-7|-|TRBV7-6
CASSPQGGVPSYEQYF
TGTGCCAGCAGCCCCCAGGGGGGGGTCCCATCCTACGAGCAGTACTTC
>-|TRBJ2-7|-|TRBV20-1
CSARDSEYEQYF
TGCAGTGCTAGAGATAGTGAATACGAGCAGTACTTC
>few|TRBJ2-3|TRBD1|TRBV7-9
CASSFPGQGTDTQYF
TGTGCCAGCAGCTTTCCGGGACAGGGGACAGATACGCAGTATTTT
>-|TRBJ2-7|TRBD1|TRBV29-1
CSVSDRGLPRYEQYF
TGCAGCGTTTCGGACAGGGGGCTCCCCAGATACGAGCAGTACTTC
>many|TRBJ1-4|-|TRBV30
CAWSVRGRINEKLFF
TGTGCCTGGAGTGTAAGGGGCAGAATCAATGAAAAACTGTTTTTT
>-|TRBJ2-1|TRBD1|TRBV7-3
CASSQGTGVNNEQFF
TGTGCCAGCAGCCAGGGGACAGGGGTCAACAATGAGCAGTTCTTC
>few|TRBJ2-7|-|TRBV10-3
CAISESGGTRREQYF
TGTGCCATCAGTGAGTCAGGGGGGACCCGTCGCGAGCAGTACTTC
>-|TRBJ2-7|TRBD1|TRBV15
CATSSPGQGAIYEQYF
TGTGCCACCAGCAGCCCGGGACAGGGGGCAATCTACGAGCAGTACTTC
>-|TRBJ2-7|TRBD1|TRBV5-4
CASSGGQLRYEQYF
TGTGCCAGCAGCGGGGGACAGCTACGTTACGAGCAGTACTTC
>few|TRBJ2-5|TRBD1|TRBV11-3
CASSVGTAETQYF
TGTGCCAGCAGCGTCGGGACAGCAGAGACCCAGTACTTC
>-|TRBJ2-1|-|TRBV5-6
CASSLLGAPSSYNEQFF
TGTGCCAGCAGCTTGTTGGGGGCCCCGAGCTCCTACAATGAGCAGTTCTTC
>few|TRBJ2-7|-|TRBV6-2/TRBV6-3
CASTHGAESSYEQYF
TGTGCCAGCACCCACGGGGCGGAGAGCTCCTACGAGCAGTACTTC
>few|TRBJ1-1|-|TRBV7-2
CASSPATLNTEAFF
TGTGCCAGCAGCCCCGCTACACTGAACACTGAAGCTTTCTTT
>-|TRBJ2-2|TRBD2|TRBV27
CASSLWTSDTGELFF
TGTGCCAGCAGTCTCTGGACTAGCGACACCGGGGAGCTGTTTTTT
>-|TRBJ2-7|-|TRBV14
CASSQLGYYEQYF
TGTGCCAGCAGCCAACTAGGTTACTACGAGCAGTACTTC
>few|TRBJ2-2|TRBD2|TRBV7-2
CASSLLLLAANTGELFF
TGTGCCAGCAGCTTATTACTGCTAGCGGCCAACACCGGGGAGCTGTTTTTT
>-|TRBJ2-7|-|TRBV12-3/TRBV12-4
CASSLGPFGTYYEQYF
TGTGCCAGCAGTTTAGGGCCCTTCGGAACCTACTACGAGCAGTACTTC
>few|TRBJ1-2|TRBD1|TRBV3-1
CASSQGGQLPNYGYTF
TGTGCCAGCAGCCAGGGGGGACAGTTACCTAACTATGGCTACACCTTC
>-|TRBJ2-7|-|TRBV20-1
CSARIPSLPSYEQYF
TGCAGTGCTAGAATCCCGAGCCTACCCAGCTACGAGCAGTACTTC
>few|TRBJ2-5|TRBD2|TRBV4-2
CASSPGLAGETQETQYF
TGTGCCAGCAGCCCTGGACTAGCGGGAGAAACCCAAGAGACCCAGTACTTC
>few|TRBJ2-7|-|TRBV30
CAWEDDRSYEQYF
TGTGCCTGGGAGGACGATCGCTCCTACGAGCAGTACTTC
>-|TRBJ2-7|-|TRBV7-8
CASSFSGGGDEQYF
TGTGCCAGCAGCTTCTCCGGGGGCGGCGACGAGCAGTACTTC
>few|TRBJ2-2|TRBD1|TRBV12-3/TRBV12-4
CASTYQGAGELFF
TGTGCCAGCACCTATCAGGGGGCCGGGGAGCTGTTTTTT
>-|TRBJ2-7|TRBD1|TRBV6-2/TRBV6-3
CASSLRDRVPYEQYF
TGTGCCAGCAGTCTCCGGGACAGGGTACCCTACGAGCAGTACTTC
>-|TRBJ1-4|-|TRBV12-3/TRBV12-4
CASRKGDTTTNEKLFF
TGTGCCAGCAGAAAAGGGGACACGACAACTAATGAAAAACTGTTTTTT
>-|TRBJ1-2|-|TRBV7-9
CASSRITTGFGYTF
TGTGCCAGCAGCAGAATAACAACAGGGTTTGGCTACACCTTC
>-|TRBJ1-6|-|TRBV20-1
CSARGQLDNSPLHF
TGCAGTGCTAGGGGCCAACTCGATAATTCACCCCTCCACTTT
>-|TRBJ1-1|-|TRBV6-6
CASIKDSSYTEAFF
TGTGCCAGCATTAAGGACAGTAGTTACACTGAAGCTTTCTTT
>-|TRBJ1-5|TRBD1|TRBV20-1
CSAYGVGTGDQPQHF
TGCAGTGCTTATGGAGTCGGGACAGGGGATCAGCCCCAGCATTTT
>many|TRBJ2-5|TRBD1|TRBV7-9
CASRGGLETQYF
TGTGCCAGCCGAGGGGGCCTGGAGACCCAGTACTTC
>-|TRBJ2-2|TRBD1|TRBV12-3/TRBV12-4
CASSLGQGSRELFF
TGTGCCAGCAGTCTTGGACAGGGTTCGAGGGAGCTGTTTTTT
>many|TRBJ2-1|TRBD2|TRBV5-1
CASSLTERGGNEQFF
TGCGCCAGCAGCCTGACTGAGCGGGGGGGCAATGAGCAGTTCTTC
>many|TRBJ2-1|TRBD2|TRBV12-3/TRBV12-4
CASSRLAGYNEQFF
TGTGCCAGCAGTCGACTAGCGGGGTACAATGAGCAGTTCTTC
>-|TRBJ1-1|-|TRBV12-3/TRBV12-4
CATRMAGGTEAFF
TGTGCCACCAGAATGGCCGGGGGGACTGAAGCTTTCTTT
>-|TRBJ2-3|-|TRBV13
CASSPPLGGTSTDTQYF
TGTGCCAGCAGCCCCCCCCTCGGCGGAACTAGCACAGATACGCAGTATTTT
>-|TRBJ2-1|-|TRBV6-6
CASRRGTGVSYNEQFF
TGTGCCAGCAGAAGGGGCACAGGCGTCTCCTACAATGAGCAGTTCTTC
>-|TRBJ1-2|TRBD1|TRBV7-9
CASARTGGPNYGYTF
TGTGCCAGCGCTCGGACAGGGGGTCCCAACTATGGCTACACCTTC
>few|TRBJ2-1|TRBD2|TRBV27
CASNPTSGRYNEQFF
TGTGCCAGCAACCCTACTAGCGGGAGGTACAATGAGCAGTTCTTC
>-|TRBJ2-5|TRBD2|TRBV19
CASSTGRGGTDETQYF
TGTGCCAGTAGTACCGGTCGGGGGGGGACGGATGAGACCCAGTACTTC
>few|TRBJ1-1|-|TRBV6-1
CASSPRVGEGTEAFF
TGTGCCAGCAGTCCCCGGGTCGGCGAGGGCACTGAAGCTTTCTTT
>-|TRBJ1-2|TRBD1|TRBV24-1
CATSDKTGYGYTF
TGTGCCACCAGTGACAAGACAGGGTATGGCTACACCTTC
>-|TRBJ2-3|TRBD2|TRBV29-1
CSVERRTSVDTQYF
TGCAGCGTTGAGCGGAGGACTAGCGTGGATACGCAGTATTTT
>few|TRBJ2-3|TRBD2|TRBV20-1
CSAPGLAGGLTSTDTQYF
TGCAGTGCCCCGGGACTAGCGGGAGGCTTAACTAGCACAGATACGCAGTATTTT
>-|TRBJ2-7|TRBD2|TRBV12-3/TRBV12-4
CASSNSRGLAGSYEQYF
TGTGCCAGCAGCAACTCTAGGGGACTAGCGGGTTCCTACGAGCAGTACTTC
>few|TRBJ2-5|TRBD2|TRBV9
CASSAPLAGKETQYF
TGTGCCAGCAGCGCGCCACTAGCGGGAAAAGAGACCCAGTACTTC
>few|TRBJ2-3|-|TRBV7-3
CASSLFGVAGDTQYF
TGTGCCAGCAGCTTATTCGGGGTAGCCGGAGATACGCAGTATTTT
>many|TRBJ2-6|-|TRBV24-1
CATSAGANVLTF
TGTGCCACCAGTGCTGGGGCCAACGTCCTGACTTTC
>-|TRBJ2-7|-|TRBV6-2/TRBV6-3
CASRGRDPFYEQYF
TGTGCCAGCAGAGGCCGGGATCCGTTCTACGAGCAGTACTTC